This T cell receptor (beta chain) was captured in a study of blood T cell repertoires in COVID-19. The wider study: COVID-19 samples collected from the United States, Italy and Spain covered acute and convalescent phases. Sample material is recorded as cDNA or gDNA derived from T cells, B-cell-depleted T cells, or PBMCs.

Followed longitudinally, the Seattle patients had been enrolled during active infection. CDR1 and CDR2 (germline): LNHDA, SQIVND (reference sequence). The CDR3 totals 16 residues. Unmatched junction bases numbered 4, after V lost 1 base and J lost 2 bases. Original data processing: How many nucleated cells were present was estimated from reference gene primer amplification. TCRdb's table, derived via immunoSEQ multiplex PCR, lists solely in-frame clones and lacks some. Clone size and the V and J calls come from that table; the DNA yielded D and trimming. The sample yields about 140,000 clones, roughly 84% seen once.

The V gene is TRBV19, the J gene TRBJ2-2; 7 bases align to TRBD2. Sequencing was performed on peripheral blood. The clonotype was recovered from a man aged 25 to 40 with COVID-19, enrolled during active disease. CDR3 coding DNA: TGTGCCAGTAGTATAGGAGCGGGGATTAACACCGGGGAGCTGTTTTTT. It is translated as CASSIGAGINTGELFF.